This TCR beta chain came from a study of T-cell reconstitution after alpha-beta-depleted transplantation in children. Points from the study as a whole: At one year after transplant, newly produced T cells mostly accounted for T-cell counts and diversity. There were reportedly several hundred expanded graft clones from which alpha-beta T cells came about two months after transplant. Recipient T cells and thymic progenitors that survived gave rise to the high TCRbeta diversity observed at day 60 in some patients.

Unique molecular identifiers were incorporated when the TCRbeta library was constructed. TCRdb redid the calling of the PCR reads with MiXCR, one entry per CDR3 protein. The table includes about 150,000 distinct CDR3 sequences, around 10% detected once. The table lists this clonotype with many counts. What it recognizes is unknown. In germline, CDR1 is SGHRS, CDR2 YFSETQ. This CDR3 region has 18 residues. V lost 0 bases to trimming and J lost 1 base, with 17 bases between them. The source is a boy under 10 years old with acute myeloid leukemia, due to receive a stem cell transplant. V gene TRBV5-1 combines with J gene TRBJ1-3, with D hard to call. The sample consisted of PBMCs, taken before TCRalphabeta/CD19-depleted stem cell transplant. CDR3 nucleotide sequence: TGCGCCAGCAGCTTGGGAAAGAACCCCTTACTGTCTGGAAACACCATATATTTT. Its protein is CASSLGKNPLLSGNTIYF.